This T cell receptor (beta chain) originates from a study of T-cell reconstitution after alpha-beta-depleted transplantation in children. In its sample, this clonotype was seen many times. Antigen unknown. The authors prepared the TCRbeta library with unique molecular identifiers. Each CDR3 protein is one row after TCRdb ran MiXCR on the PCR reads. Among fewer than 550,000 distinct CDR3 sequences, over 9.5% were seen once, and the ten largest hold just over 2%. Study-level findings and limits: There were reportedly several hundred expanded graft clones from which alpha-beta T cells came about two months after transplant. It was newly produced T cells that mostly accounted for T-cell counts and diversity one year after transplant. Some patients showed high day-60 TCRbeta diversity, which derived from surviving recipient T cells and thymic progenitors.

The CDR3 is 12 residues long. The germline V gene has CDR1 DFQATT and CDR2 SNEGSKA (reference sequence). V lost 2 bases and J 11 bases, leaving 13 bases between the germline ends. The sample in question was PBMCs, obtained before TCRalphabeta/CD19-depleted stem cell transplant. The genes are TRBV20-1 and TRBJ1-5; D remains ambiguous. The origin of this receptor is a child aged 2-15 years with inherited bone marrow failure, due to receive a stem cell transplant. The CDR3 sequence is CSARLEGLAQHF. For the CDR3, the DNA is TGCAGTGCTAGATTAGAAGGGCTCGCCCAGCATTTT.